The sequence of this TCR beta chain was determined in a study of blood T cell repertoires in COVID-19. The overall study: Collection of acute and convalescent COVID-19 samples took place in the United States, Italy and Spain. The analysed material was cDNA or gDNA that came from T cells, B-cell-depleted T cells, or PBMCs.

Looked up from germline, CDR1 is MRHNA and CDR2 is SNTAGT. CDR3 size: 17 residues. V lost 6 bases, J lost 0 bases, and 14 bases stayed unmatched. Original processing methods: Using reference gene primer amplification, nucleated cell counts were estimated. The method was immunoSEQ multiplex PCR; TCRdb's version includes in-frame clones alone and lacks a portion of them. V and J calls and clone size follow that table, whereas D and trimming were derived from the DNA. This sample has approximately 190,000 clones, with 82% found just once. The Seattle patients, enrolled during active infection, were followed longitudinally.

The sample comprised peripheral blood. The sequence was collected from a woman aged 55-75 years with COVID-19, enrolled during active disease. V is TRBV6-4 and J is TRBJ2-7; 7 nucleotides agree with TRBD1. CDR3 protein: CASSVPRQGKLSYEQYV. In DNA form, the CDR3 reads TGTGCCAGCAGCGTACCTAGACAGGGCAAACTCTCCTACGAGCAGTACGTC.